This record covers a single T cell receptor beta chain. Sequencing was performed with immunoSEQ multiplex PCR; in TCRdb, only in-frame clones are kept and a portion is missing. The sample consists of about 79,000 clones, more than 75% of them appearing once. This CDR3 contains 13 residues. Trimming left V 3 bases short and J 1 base short, with 6 bases between. The germline CDR1 and CDR2 sequences are SSHAT and FNYEAQ (reference sequence). The data stem from a study of T cell responses to AZD1222 COVID-19 vaccine. Study-wide background: Recipients boosted at about 4 weeks or about 12 weeks are pooled.

V usage is TRBV7-7 and J usage is TRBJ1-1; no reliable D call. Sample: peripheral blood, taken on day 0 of AZD1222 vaccination. The clonotype originates from an adult in good health. The CDR3 DNA follows: TGTGCCAGCAGCTTGGACTCGAACACTGAAGCTTTCTTT. Its protein product is CASSLDSNTEAFF.